This TCR beta chain was documented in a study of early T cells in non-severe SARS-CoV-2 infection (dated by TCRdb to 2020 to 2022). For context, the study as a whole: Bulk RNA from unsorted whole blood was used for TCR sequencing, so alpha and beta chains could not be paired. Study-wide conclusions, independent of this receptor: VDJdb matching was skewed toward anti-spike CD8 responses, so virus-specific expansions were likely underestimated and private and CD4 specificities were missed.

This clonotype was found a few times. Which antigen it targets is not known. Base qualities are not at hand, and no much larger clone is one base apart. This was a case-control study nested in a cohort of healthcare workers in London, UK, who had nasopharyngeal swab PCR tests and blood samples taken every week. Between 23 and 31 March 2020, the week of the UK lockdown, healthcare workers were enrolled and then followed up weekly for as long as 16 weeks. The library was produced with 5' RACE. The listed sequencing device is NextSeq 500. Unique molecular identifiers were attached to individual cDNA molecules in the TCR library protocol so that sequencing error and PCR bias could be corrected. Both TCR alpha and beta chains were sequenced, and tight co-correlation was observed between alpha and beta sequence abundances in each sample. For the original study's pipeline: Decombinator V4 was used to annotate TCR sequences for V gene, J gene and CDR3. TCRs were defined as expanded if a significant change between any two time points was detected under a Poisson model with p below 0.0001. TCR abundances were normalised to the total number of TCRs sequenced in each sample and reported as counts per million. TRAV1-2 paired with TRAJ12, TRAJ20 or TRAJ33 defined MAIT TCRs, while TRAV10 paired with TRAJ18 defined iNKT TCRs. VDJdb, accessed 1 November 2021, was searched for CMV, EBV and SARS-CoV-2 annotated TCRs, with TCRs annotated for multiple antigens excluded. TCRdb took the public reads, trimmed them with fastp at Q25, ran MiXCR for clone calling and kept in-frame beta chains. Entries are consolidated by CDR3 protein sequence, retaining the most common genes and DNA. None of the V and J calls come from the authors' own analysis; TCRdb made them. This sample holds 25,000 to 30,000 distinct CDR3 sequences; roughly a tenth were observed only once. Roughly 15% of the sample comes from the top ten.

The V end gives up 7 bases and the J end 6 bases, leaving 12 bases in the junction not matched to a gene. Based on the germline V gene (reference sequence), the CDR1 and CDR2 sequences are LNHDA and SQIVND. Taken from cysteine to phenylalanine, the CDR3 has 16 residues. Left in the record is the CDR3 DNA by itself, 48 bases read in frame from the first base. The source of this sequence is an adult who was a healthcare worker with PCR-confirmed SARS-CoV-2 infection or an uninfected control (not recorded which). The chain is made from TRBV19 and TRBJ1-5, with 10 junctional bases fitting TRBD1. The sample consisted of whole blood. The CDR3 loop reads CASTSRGTGALQPQHF. The DNA is TGTGCCAGTACCTCTCGGGGGACAGGGGCTCTTCAGCCCCAGCATTTT. Reference TRBV19 and TRBJ1-5 genes cover what lies past the CDR3, so the full variable domain is DGGITQSPKYLFRKEGQNVTLSCEQNLNHDAMYWYRQDPGQGLRLIYYSQIVNDFQKGDIAEGYSVSREKKESFPLTVTSAQKNPTAFYLCASTSRGTGALQPQHFGDGTRLSIL.